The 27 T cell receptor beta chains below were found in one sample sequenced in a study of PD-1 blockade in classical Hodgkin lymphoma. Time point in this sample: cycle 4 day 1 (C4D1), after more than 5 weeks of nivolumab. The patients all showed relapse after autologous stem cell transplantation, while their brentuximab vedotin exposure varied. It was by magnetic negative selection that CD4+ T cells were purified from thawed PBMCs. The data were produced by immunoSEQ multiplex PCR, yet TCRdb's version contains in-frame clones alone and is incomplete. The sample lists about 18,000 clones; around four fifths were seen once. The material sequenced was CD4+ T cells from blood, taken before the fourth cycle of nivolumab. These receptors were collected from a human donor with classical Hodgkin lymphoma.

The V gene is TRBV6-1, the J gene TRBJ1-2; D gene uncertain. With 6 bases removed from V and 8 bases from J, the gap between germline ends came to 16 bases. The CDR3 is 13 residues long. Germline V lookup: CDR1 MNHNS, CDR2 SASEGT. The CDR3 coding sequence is TGTGCCAGCAGGACGGCCCTAGGGAGCGGCTACACCTTC. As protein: CASRTALGSGYTF.

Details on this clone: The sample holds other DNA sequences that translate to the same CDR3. The CDR3 DNA sequence: TGTGCCAGCAGTCGGACTAGCGGGGGCTACGAGCAGTACTTC. This gives the protein CASSRTSGGYEQYF. The chain combines TRBV6-1 with TRBJ2-7; TRBD2 agrees at 13 bases. Germline CDR1 reads MNHNS; CDR2 reads SASEGT. The CDR3 extends over 14 amino acids. V gave up 5 bases and J gave up 3 bases; unmatched junction bases: 1.

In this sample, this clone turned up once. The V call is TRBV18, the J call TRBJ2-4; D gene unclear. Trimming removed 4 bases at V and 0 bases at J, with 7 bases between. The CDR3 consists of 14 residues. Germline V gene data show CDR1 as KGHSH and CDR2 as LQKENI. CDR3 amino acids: CASSRGRAKNIQYF. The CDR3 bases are TGTGCCAGCTCACGCGGCAGAGCCAAAAACATTCAGTACTTC.

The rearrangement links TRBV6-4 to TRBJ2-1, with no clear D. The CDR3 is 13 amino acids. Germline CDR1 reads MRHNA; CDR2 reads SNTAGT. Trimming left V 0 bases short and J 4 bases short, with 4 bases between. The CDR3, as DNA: TGTGCCAGCAGTGACTCGGAGTACAATGAGCAGTTCTTC. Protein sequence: CASSDSEYNEQFF.

This CDR3 is CASSQGLAGEQYF. DNA of the CDR3: TGCGCCAGCAGCCAGGGACTAGCGGGGGAGCAGTACTTC. V usage is TRBV5-1 and J usage is TRBJ2-7, with 13 nucleotides matching TRBD2. V trimming: 4 bases; J trimming: 7 bases; junction bases outside the gene matches: 2. The CDR3 has 13 amino acids. Germline V lookup: CDR1 SGHRS, CDR2 YFSETQ.

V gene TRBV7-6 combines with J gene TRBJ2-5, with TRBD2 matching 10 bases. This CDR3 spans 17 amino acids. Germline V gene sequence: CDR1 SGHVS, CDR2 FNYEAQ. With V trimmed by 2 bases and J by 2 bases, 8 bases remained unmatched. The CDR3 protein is CASSLTPGLATQETQYF. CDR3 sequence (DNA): TGTGCCAGCAGCTTAACACCGGGACTAGCGACACAAGAGACCCAGTACTTC.

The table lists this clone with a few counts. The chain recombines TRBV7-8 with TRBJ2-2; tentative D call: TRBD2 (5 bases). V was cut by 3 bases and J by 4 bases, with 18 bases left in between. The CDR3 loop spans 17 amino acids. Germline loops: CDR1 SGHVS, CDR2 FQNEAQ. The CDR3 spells CASSFPWQLSGTGELFF. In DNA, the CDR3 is TGTGCCAGCAGCTTCCCTTGGCAACTCAGCGGCACCGGGGAGCTGTTTTTT. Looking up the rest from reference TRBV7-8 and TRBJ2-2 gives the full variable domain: GAGVSQSPRYKVAKRGQDVALRCDPISGHVSLFWYQQALGQGPEFLTYFQNEAQLDKSGLPSDRFFAERPEGSVSTLKIQRTQQEDSAVYLCASSFPWQLSGTGELFFGEGSRLTVL.

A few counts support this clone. The CDR3 DNA sequence: TGTGCCAGCAGCGTCAAAGGACTAGCGGCAATCCTCCCCTACGAGCAGTACTTC. Translating gives CASSVKGLAAILPYEQYF. The chain employs TRBV7-9 and TRBJ2-7; 10 nucleotides line up with TRBD2. The CDR3 totals 18 residues. J lost 2 bases, V lost 5 bases, and 15 bases had no gene match. Germline assignment: CDR1 SEHNR and CDR2 FQNEAQ (reference sequence).

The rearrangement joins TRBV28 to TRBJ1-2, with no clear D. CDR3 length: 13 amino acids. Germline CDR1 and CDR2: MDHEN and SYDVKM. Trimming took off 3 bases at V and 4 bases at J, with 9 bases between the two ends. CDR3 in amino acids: CASSFAAFYGYTF. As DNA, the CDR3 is TGTGCCAGCAGTTTCGCAGCCTTCTATGGCTACACCTTC.

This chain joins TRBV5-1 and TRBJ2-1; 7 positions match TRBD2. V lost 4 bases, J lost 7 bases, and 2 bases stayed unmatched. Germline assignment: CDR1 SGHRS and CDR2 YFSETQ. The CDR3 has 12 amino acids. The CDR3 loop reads CASSQAGNEQFF. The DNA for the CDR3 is TGCGCCAGCAGCCAAGCGGGAAATGAGCAGTTCTTC.

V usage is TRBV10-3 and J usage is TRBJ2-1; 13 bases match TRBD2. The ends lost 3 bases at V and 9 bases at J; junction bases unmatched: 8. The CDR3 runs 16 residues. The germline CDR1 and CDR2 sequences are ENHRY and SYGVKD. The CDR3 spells CAISDVGLAGALEQFF. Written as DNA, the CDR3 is TGTGCCATCAGTGACGTAGGACTAGCGGGAGCCCTTGAGCAGTTCTTC.

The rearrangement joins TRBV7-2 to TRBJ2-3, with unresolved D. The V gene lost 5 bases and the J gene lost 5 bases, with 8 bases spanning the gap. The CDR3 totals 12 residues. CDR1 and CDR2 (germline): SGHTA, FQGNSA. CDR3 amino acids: CASSPDGDTQYF. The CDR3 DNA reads TGTGCCAGCAGCCCAGACGGAGATACGCAGTATTTT.

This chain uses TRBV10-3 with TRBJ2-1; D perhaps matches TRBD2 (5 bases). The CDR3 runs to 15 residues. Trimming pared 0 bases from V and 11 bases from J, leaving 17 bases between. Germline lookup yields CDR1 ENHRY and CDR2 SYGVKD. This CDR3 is CAISESEGDLGKQFF. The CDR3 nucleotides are TGTGCCATCAGTGAGTCCGAGGGAGACCTTGGGAAGCAGTTCTTC.

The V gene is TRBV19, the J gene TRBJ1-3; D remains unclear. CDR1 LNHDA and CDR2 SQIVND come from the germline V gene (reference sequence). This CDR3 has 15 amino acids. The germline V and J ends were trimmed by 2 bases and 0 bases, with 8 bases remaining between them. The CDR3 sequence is CASSIQGFSGNTIYF. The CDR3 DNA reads TGTGCCAGTAGTATACAAGGGTTCTCTGGAAACACCATATATTTT.

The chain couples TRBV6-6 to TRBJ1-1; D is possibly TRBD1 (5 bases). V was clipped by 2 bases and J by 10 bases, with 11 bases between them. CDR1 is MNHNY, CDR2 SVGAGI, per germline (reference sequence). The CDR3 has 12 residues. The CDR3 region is CASSYPGGRAFF. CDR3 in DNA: TGTGCCAGCAGTTACCCGGGGGGTAGAGCTTTCTTT.

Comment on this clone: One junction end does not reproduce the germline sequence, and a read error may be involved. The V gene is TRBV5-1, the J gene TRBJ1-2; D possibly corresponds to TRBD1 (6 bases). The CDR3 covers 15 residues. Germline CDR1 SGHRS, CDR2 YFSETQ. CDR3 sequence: CASNLDAGTLAGYTF. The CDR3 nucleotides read TGCGCCAGCAACTTGGACGCCGGGACACTGGCTGGCTACACCTTC.

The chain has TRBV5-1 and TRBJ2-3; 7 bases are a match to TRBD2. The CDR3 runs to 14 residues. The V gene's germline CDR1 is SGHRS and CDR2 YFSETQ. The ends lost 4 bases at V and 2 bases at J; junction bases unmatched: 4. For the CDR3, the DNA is TGCGCCAGCAGCCGGGACTACCTCACAGATACGCAGTATTTT. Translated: CASSRDYLTDTQYF.

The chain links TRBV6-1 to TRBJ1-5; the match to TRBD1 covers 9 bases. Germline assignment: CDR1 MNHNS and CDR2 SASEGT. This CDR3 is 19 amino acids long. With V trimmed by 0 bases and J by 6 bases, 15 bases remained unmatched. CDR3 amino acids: CASSEAAAGTGFRVQPQHF. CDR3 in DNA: TGTGCCAGCAGTGAAGCCGCCGCCGGGACAGGGTTTCGCGTTCAGCCCCAGCATTTT.

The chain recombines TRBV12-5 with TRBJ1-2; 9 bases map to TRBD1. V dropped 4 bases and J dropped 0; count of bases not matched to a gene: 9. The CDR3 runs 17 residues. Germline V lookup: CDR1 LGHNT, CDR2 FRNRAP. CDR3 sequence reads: CASGSSSGQGPNYGYTF. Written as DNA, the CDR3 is TGTGCTAGTGGTTCATCCTCAGGACAGGGGCCTAACTATGGCTACACCTTC.

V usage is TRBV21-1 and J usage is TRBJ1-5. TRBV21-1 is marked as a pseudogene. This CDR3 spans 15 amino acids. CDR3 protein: CASINTGLLNQPQHF. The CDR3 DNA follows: TGTGCCAGCATCAATACCGGACTGCTGAATCAGCCCCAGCATTTT.

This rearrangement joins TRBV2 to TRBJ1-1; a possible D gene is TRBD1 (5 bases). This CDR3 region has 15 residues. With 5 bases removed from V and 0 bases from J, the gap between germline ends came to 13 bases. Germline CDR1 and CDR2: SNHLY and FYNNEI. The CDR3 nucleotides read TGTGCCAGCAGTATACCGGGACTTATGAACACTGAAGCTTTCTTT. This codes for CASSIPGLMNTEAFF.

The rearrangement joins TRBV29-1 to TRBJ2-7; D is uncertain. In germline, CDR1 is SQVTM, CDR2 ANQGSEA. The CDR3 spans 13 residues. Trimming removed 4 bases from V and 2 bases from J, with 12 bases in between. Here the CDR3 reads CSVAVGQPYEQYF. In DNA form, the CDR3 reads TGCAGCGTTGCGGTTGGGCAGCCCTACGAGCAGTACTTC.

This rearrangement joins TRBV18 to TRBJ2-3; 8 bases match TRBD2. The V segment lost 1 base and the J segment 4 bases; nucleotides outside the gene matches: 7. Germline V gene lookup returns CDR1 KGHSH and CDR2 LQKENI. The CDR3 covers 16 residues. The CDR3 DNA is TGTGCCAGCTCACCACGGCGAGCGGGAGTAGCAGATACGCAGTATTTT. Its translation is CASSPRRAGVADTQYF.

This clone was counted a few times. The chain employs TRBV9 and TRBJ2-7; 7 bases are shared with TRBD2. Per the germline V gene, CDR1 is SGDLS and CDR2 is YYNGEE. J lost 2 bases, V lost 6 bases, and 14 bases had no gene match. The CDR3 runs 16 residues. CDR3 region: CASTRGEGVLTYEQYF. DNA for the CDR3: TGTGCCAGCACCCGGGGGGAGGGAGTCCTAACCTACGAGCAGTACTTC.

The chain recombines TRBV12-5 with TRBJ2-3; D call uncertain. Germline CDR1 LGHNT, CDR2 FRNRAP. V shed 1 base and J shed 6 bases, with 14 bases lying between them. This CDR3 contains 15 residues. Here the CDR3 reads CASGLGAGVADTQYF. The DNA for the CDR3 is TGTGCTAGTGGTTTGGGGGCAGGAGTTGCGGATACGCAGTATTTT. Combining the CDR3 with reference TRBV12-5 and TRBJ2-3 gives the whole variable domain DARVTQTPRHKVTEMGQEVTMRCQPILGHNTVFWYRQTMMQGLELLAYFRNRAPLDDSGMPKDRFSAEMPDATLATLKIQPSEPRDSAVYFCASGLGAGVADTQYFGPGTRLTVL.

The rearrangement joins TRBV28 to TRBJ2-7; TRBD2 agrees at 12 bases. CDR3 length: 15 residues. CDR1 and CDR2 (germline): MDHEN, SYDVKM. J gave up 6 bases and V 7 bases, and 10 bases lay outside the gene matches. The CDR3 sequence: CASNPLAGGLGEQYF. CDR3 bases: TGTGCCAGCAACCCCCTAGCGGGAGGGCTCGGCGAGCAGTACTTC.

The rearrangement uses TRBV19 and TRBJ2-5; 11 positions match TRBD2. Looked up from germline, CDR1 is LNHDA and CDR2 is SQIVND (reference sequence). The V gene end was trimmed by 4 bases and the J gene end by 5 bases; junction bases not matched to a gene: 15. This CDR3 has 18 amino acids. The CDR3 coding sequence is TGTGCCAGTAGTAGTCACGGGACTAGCGGTCATAAGGGGGAGACCCAGTACTTC. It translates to CASSSHGTSGHKGETQYF.